A selection of T cell receptor beta chains follows, all from one sample in a study of Graves' ophthalmopathy and Graves' hyperthyroidism. One entry per CDR3 protein, called by TCRdb with MiXCR from the multiplex PCR reads. This repertoire shows hundreds of thousands of distinct CDR3 sequences, 40% found once; its top ten account for 35% to 55%. The sample comprised peripheral blood. The source of these receptors is an adult man with Graves' ophthalmopathy. Each CDR3 is given with its conserved first and last residue. D genes are given only for firm matches. Rows may omit the clone size; those that give it use once, few, many or a size class.

size | J | D | V | CDR3
few | TRBJ1-3 | - | TRBV7-2 | CASRETPGTLDTIYF
- | TRBJ2-1 | TRBD2 | TRBV29-1 | CSVSGIYNEQFF
- | TRBJ1-5 | - | TRBV24-1 | CASSPAWGGDQPQHF
- | TRBJ2-6 | - | TRBV9 | CASSAGRANVLTF
- | TRBJ2-5 | TRBD1 | TRBV7-9 | CASSTNLRTGSGETQYF
few | TRBJ1-1 | TRBD1 | TRBV19 | CASIARTGLNTEAFF
few | TRBJ2-7 | - | TRBV11-1 | CASSERTGLTAEQYF
- | TRBJ2-5 | - | TRBV6-1 | CASSAETGETQYF
many | TRBJ1-6 | - | TRBV20-1 | CSAREFLGALHF
many | TRBJ1-1 | - | TRBV29-1 | CSATYGNTEAFF
few | TRBJ2-5 | TRBD1 | TRBV6-5 | CASSERGTDEETQYF
few | TRBJ2-7 | TRBD2 | TRBV11-2 | CASSPGDYPYEQYF
- | TRBJ1-1 | TRBD1 | TRBV7-9 | CASSRTGGANTEAFF
- | TRBJ1-4 | TRBD1 | TRBV5-4 | CASSGGGQGMSEKLFF
few | TRBJ2-7 | - | TRBV20-1 | CSARKDSYEQYF
many | TRBJ2-7 | - | TRBV29-1 | CSVGTRDMSEQYF
- | TRBJ2-7 | TRBD1 | TRBV24-1 | CATSDYRGHPYEQCF
- | TRBJ1-2 | - | TRBV5-4 | CASSFPGQAQRGYTF
- | TRBJ2-6 | - | TRBV7-9 | CASSPLPWVNVLTF
many | TRBJ1-5 | - | TRBV19 | CASSMGGVQPQHF
- | TRBJ1-2 | TRBD1 | TRBV19 | CASSIGTASYGYTF
- | TRBJ2-7 | TRBD2 | TRBV6-5 | CASSSVGKGLAGEAQYF
- | TRBJ2-7 | - | TRBV29-1 | CSVAPYEQYF
- | TRBJ1-4 | - | TRBV20-1 | CNARYSNEKLFF
- | TRBJ2-3 | - | TRBV19 | CASSIGQGGDTQYF
many | TRBJ2-7 | - | TRBV7-2 | CASSPDVWDLEQYF
- | TRBJ2-7 | - | TRBV20-1 | CSAPDRRGSYEQYF
few | TRBJ2-5 | TRBD1 | TRBV20-1 | CSASGWDRGRGEETQYF
many | TRBJ1-5 | - | TRBV19 | CASSQGGDQPQHF
- | TRBJ2-7 | - | TRBV28 | CASTTSYEQYF
many | TRBJ2-5 | - | TRBV12-3/TRBV12-4 | CASSFYEQETQYF
- | TRBJ1-5 | - | TRBV24-1 | CASRDGAPSNQPQHF
few | TRBJ1-1 | TRBD1 | TRBV10-3 | CASSSQGARNTEAFF
- | TRBJ2-5 | - | TRBV12-3/TRBV12-4 | CASSYRMGETQYF
many | TRBJ1-2 | - | TRBV7-9 | CASSYNQGGYGYTF
- | TRBJ2-7 | - | TRBV6-5 | CASSYSWGQIYEQYF
many | TRBJ1-2 | - | TRBV7-2 | CASSLGGMYGYTF
few | TRBJ2-2 | - | TRBV7-2 | CASSYSGRENTGELFF
- | TRBJ1-1 | - | TRBV10-3 | CAIGELLQGEGAFF
- | TRBJ1-4 | - | TRBV29-1 | CSATPQKGEKLFF
- | TRBJ2-5 | TRBD2 | TRBV7-9 | CASSPAGGGQEEAQYF
- | TRBJ2-7 | - | TRBV29-1 | CSASRPGAGYEQYF
- | TRBJ2-2 | - | TRBV29-1 | CSSDSAGELFF
- | TRBJ2-5 | TRBD1 | TRBV19 | CASSRGRETIGTQYF
- | TRBJ1-1 | - | TRBV7-9 | CASSLSQGYGNTEAFF
many | TRBJ2-7 | TRBD2 | TRBV29-1 | CSVEPPGRAIKSHEQYF
- | TRBJ1-2 | - | TRBV10-3 | CAISLRGSGNYGYTF
few | TRBJ2-5 | TRBD2 | TRBV11-2 | CASSPGTSGSVKTQYF
- | TRBJ2-7 | - | TRBV20-1 | CSALPLNRDYEQYF
- | TRBJ2-7 | TRBD2 | TRBV11-3 | CASSLTSPPYEQYF
few | TRBJ2-7 | - | TRBV5-6 | CASSQPNYEQYF
many | TRBJ1-4 | - | TRBV29-1 | CSGSKGNEKLFF
- | TRBJ1-6 | - | TRBV25-1 | CASSLSFVWQGDSPLHF
few | TRBJ1-5 | TRBD1 | TRBV6-6 | CASSIPGQANQPQHF
many | TRBJ1-5 | - | TRBV15 | CATSRDRGSNQPQHF
- | TRBJ2-5 | TRBD1 | TRBV5-1 | CASSPGQAYEETQYF
few | TRBJ2-5 | - | TRBV14 | CASSQMTDFAETQYF